The clone carrying this TCR beta chain has more than one count but fewer than ten. The antigen remains undetermined. Profiled with immunoSEQ multiplex PCR; TCRdb holds only in-frame clones, not every one. The table lists about 1,900 clones, less than 90% of them singletons, with around 3.3% in the top ten. The authors processed graft tissue to release intraepithelial and lamina propria lymphocytes. The sample is drawn from a study of graft-versus-host responses after intestinal transplantation. Looking at the study overall: Multivisceral, liver-intestinal, or isolated intestinal transplants were given to recipients. Induction using anti-thymocyte globulin, followed by tacrolimus and steroids for two to three years, was given to all recipients.

The junction had 7 bases not matched to a gene; V was cut back by 6 bases and J by 5 bases. The CDR3 runs 14 residues. Per germline, CDR1 MNHEY and CDR2 SVGAGI. Study-wide points: Detected in recipient marrow were GvH clones, some of which were first observed in ileum or blood. Across patients carrying graft-donor T cell macrochimerism, allografts held high graft-versus-host to host-versus-graft clonal ratios.

This TCR was sampled from a human patient who received an intestinal transplant, so some T cells may come from the graft donor. The chain has TRBV6-5 and TRBJ2-5, with 9 bases identical to TRBD2. This specimen consisted of ileum tissue, obtained 55 to 60 days after intestinal transplant. CDR3 residues: CASSWGGGAETQYF. The DNA of the CDR3 is TGTGCCAGCAGCTGGGGCGGGGGGGCCGAGACCCAGTACTTC.